This TCR beta chain was recorded in a study of breast tumors, draining lymph nodes, adjacent tissues. Overall study findings and caveats: Compared with basal-like, luminal-like tumors shared significantly more repertoire with nontumor tissue. Tumor TCR diversity was below lymph nodes but above nontumor tissue. Most tumor T cells seemingly derive from lymph node, then expand in tumor. That most tumor T cells come from lymph nodes remained unproven.

TCRdb passed the multiplex PCR reads through MiXCR, listing each CDR3 protein once. The data contain around 290,000 distinct CDR3 sequences, more than 30% of them singletons. Germline trimming cut 6 bases from V and 4 bases from J; bases unmatched to any gene: 8. Germline V CDR1 and CDR2: DFQATT, SNEGSKA (reference sequence). This CDR3 comprises 15 residues. This clonotype was recorded at least ten times. Its antigen is not known. Breast cancer patients provided tissue from their axillary draining lymph nodes. V is TRBV20-1 and J is TRBJ2-5; 13 bases match TRBD2. The clonotype comes from a female donor with breast cancer. Some clones in this sample may be carry-over from other donors' samples. The sequenced sample consisted of axillary lymph node tissue. The CDR3 loop reads CSAMTSGRSGETQYF. The CDR3, as DNA: TGCAGTGCCATGACTAGCGGGAGGAGCGGAGAGACCCAGTACTTC.